The clone carrying this T cell receptor beta chain was picked up one time. Original handling: Amplifying reference gene primers gave estimates of nucleated cell counts. Sequencing was performed with immunoSEQ multiplex PCR; in TCRdb, only in-frame clones are kept and a portion is missing. For V, J and clone size, that table is used; D and trimming come from the DNA. The sample includes fewer than 75,000 clones, 87% of them seen just once. This specimen belongs to a study of blood T cell repertoires in COVID-19. For the study at large: The United States, Italy and Spain provided the acute and convalescent COVID-19 samples.

With 1 base removed from V and 5 bases from J, the gap between germline ends came to 6 bases. The CDR3 contains 12 residues. The germline gives CDR1 LGHDT, CDR2 YNNKEL (reference sequence). Material: peripheral blood. The sequence derives from a man aged 45 to 65 with active COVID-19. The chain recombines TRBV3-1 (or the pseudogene TRBV3-2) with TRBJ2-7; no definite D call. The DNA of the CDR3 is TGTGCCAGCAGCCAAGTTTCCAACGAGCAGTACTTC. Amino acid sequence: CASSQVSNEQYF.